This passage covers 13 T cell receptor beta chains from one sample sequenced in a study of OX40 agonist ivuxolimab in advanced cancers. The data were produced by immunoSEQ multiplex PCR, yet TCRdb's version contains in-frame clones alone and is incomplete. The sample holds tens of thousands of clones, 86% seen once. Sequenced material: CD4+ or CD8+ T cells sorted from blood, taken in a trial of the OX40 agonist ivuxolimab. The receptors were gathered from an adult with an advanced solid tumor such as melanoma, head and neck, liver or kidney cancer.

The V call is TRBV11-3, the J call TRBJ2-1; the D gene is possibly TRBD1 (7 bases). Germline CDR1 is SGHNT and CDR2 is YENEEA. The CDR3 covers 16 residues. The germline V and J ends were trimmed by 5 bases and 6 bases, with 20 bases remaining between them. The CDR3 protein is CASSPLSGGTFNEQFF. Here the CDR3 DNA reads TGTGCCAGCAGCCCACTCTCAGGGGGGACTTTCAATGAGCAGTTCTTC.

Written as DNA, the CDR3 is TGCAGCGTTGCCAGAGGGAGTAGGAACACCGGGGAGCTGTTTTTT. Translating it yields CSVARGSRNTGELFF. The V gene is TRBV29-1, the J gene TRBJ2-2, with a tentative D call TRBD2 (5 bases). The V and J ends lost 4 bases and 1 base respectively, with 13 bases between them. This CDR3 contains 15 residues. The germline CDR1 and CDR2 sequences are SQVTM and ANQGSEA.

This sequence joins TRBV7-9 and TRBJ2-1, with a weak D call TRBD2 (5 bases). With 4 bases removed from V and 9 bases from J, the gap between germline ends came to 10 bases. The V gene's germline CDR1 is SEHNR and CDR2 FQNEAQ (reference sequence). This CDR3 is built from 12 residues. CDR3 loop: CASSSEGSEQFF. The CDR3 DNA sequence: TGTGCCAGCAGCTCAGAGGGTAGTGAGCAGTTCTTC.

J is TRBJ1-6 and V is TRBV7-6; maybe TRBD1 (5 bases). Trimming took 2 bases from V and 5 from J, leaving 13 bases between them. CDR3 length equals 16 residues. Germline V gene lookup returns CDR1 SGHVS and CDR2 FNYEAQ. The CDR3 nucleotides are TGTGCCAGCAGCTTAAAAGTTGGCAGGGATAATTCACCCCTCCACTTT. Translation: CASSLKVGRDNSPLHF.

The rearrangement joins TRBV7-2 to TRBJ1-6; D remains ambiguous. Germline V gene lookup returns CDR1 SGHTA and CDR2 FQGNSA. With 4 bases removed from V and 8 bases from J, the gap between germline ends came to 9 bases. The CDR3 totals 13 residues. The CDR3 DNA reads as TGTGCCAGCAGCTCCGAGACGCATTCACCCCTCCACTTT. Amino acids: CASSSETHSPLHF.

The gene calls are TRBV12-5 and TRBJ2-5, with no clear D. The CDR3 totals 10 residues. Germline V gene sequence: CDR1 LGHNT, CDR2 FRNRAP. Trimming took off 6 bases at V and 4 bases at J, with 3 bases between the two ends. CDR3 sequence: CASGIETQYF. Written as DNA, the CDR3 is TGTGCTAGTGGAATAGAGACCCAGTACTTC.

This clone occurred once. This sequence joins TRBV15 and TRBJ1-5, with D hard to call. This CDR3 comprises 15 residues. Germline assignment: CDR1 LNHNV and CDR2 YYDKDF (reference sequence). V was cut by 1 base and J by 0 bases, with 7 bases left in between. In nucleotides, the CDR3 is TGTGCCACCAGCAGAGGAACATCTAGCAATCAGCCCCAGCATTTT. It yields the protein CATSRGTSSNQPQHF.

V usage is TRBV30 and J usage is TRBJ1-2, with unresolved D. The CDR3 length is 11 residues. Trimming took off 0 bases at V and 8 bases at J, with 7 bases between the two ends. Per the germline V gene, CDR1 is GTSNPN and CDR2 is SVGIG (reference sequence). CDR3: CAWSVRGGYTF. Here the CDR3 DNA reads TGTGCCTGGAGTGTACGTGGGGGCTACACCTTC.

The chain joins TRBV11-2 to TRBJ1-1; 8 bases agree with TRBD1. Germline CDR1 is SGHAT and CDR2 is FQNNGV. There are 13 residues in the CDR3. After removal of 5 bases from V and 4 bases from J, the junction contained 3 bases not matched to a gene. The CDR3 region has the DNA TGTGCCAGCAGCAGCAGGGGGCTCACTGAAGCTTTCTTT. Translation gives CASSSRGLTEAFF.

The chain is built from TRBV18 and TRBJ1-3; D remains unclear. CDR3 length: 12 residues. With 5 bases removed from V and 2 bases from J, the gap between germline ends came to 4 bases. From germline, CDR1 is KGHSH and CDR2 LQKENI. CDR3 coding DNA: TGTGCCAGCTCATCCGCTGGAAACACCATATATTTT. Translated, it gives CASSSAGNTIYF.

CDR3 bases: TGCGCCAGCAGCCAAGATGTGGGGGGCAGGGGAAGGACCAATGAGCAGTTCTTC. Protein: CASSQDVGGRGRTNEQFF. V usage is TRBV4-3 and J usage is TRBJ2-1; either TRBD1 or TRBD2 may fit D (6 bases each). CDR1 is LGHNA and CDR2 is YSLEER in the germline V gene. The CDR3 loop spans 18 amino acids. Deletions cut 0 bases from V and 6 bases from J, with 21 bases between.

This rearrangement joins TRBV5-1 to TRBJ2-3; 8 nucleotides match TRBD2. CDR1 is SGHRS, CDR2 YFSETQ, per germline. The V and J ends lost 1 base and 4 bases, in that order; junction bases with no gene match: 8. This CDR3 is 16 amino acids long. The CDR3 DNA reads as TGCGCCAGCAGCTTGCAAGTGAGCGGGGGTTCAGATACGCAGTATTTT. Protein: CASSLQVSGGSDTQYF.

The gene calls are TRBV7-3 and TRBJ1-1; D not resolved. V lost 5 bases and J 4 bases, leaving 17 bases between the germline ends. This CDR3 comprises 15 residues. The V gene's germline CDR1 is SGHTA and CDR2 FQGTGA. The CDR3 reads CASSPSYIKSTEAFF. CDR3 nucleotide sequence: TGTGCCAGCAGCCCCAGCTACATTAAGTCCACTGAAGCTTTCTTT. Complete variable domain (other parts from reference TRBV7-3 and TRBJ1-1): GAGVSQTPSNKVTEKGKYVELRCDPISGHTALYWYRQSLGQGPEFLIYFQGTGAADDSGLPNDRFFAVRPEGSVSTLKIQRTERGDSAVYLCASSPSYIKSTEAFFGQGTRLTVV.